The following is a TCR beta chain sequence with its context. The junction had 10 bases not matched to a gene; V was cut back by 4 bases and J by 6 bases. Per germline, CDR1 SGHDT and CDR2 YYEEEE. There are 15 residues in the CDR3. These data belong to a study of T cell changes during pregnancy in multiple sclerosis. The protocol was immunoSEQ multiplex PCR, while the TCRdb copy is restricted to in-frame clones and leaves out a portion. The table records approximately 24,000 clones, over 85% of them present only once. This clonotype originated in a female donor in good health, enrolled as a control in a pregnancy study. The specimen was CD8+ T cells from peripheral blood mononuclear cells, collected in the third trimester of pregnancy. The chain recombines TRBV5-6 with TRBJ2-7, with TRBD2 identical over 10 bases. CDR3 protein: CASSPMTSGLGEQYF. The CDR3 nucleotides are TGTGCCAGCAGCCCGATGACTAGCGGGTTGGGCGAGCAGTACTTC. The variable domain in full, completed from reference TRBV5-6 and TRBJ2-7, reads DAGVTQSPTHLIKTRGQQVTLRCSPKSGHDTVSWYQQALGQGPQFIFQYYEEEERQRGNFPDRFSGHQFPNYSSELNVNALLLGDSALYLCASSPMTSGLGEQYFGPGTRLTVT.